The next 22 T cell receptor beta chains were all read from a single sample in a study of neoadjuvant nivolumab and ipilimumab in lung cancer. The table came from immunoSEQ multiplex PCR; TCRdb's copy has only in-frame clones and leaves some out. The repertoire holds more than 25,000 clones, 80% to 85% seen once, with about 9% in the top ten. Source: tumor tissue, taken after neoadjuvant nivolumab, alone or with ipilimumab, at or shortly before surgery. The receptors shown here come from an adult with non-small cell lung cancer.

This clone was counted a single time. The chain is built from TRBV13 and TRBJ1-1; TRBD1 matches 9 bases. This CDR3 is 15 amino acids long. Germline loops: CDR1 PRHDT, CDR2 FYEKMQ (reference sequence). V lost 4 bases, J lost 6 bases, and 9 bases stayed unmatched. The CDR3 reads CASSSPKQGASEAFF. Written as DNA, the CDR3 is TGTGCCAGCAGCTCCCCTAAACAGGGGGCTTCTGAAGCTTTCTTT.

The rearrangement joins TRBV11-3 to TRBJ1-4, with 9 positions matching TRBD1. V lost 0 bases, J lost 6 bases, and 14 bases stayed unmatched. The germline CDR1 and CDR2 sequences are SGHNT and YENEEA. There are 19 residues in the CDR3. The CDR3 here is CASSLDSRWDREEDEKLFF. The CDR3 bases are TGTGCCAGCAGCTTAGACAGTAGATGGGACAGGGAAGAGGATGAAAAACTGTTTTTT.

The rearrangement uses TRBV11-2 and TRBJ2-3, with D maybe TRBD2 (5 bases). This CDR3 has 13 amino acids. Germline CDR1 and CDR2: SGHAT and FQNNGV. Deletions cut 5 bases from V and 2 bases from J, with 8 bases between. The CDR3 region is CASSRGHTDTQYF. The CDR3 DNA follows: TGTGCCAGCAGCCGGGGTCACACAGATACGCAGTATTTT. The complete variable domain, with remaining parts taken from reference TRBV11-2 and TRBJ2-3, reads EAGVAQSPRYKIIEKRQSVAFWCNPISGHATLYWYQQILGQGPKLLIQFQNNGVVDDSQLPKDRFSAERLKGVDSTLKIQPAKLEDSAVYLCASSRGHTDTQYFGPGTRLTVL.

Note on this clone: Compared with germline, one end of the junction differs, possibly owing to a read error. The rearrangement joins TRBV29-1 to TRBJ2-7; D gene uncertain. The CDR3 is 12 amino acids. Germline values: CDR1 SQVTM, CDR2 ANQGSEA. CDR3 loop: CSVDKSSNEQYF. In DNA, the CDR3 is TGCAGCGTTGATAAGAGCTCCAACGAGCAGTACTTC.

CDR3 DNA sequence: TGTGCCAGCAGCTTAGGACAGAGGAATGAAAAACTGTTTTTT. Translating it yields CASSLGQRNEKLFF. The V and J genes are TRBV11-2 and TRBJ1-4, with D perhaps matching TRBD1 (5 bases). The CDR3 spans 14 residues. Germline CDR1 is SGHAT and CDR2 is FQNNGV. Trimming shortened V by 1 base and J by 5 bases, and 8 bases separated the two germline ends.

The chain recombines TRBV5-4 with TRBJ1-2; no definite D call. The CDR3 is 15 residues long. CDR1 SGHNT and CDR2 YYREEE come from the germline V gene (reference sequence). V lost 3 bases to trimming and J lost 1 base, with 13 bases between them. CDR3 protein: CASSSWTAFNYGYTF. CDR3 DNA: TGTGCCAGCAGCTCTTGGACGGCCTTTAACTATGGCTACACCTTC.

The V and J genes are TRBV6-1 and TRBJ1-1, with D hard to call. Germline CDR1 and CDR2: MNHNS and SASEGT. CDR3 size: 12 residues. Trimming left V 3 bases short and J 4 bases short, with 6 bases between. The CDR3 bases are TGTGCCAGCAGTGATCTTTTCACTGAAGCTTTCTTT. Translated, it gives CASSDLFTEAFF.

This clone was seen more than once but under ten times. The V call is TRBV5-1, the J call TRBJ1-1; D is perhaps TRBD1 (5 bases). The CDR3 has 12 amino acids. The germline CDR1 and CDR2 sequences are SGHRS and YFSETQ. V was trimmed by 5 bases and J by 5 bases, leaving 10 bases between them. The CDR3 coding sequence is TGCGCCAGCAGGGTTGGGGGGACTGAAGCTTTCTTT. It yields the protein CASRVGGTEAFF.

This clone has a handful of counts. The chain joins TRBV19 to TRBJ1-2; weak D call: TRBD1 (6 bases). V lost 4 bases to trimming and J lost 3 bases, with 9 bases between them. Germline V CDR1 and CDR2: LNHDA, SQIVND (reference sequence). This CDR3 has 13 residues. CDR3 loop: CASSKTGHYGYTF. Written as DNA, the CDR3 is TGTGCCAGTAGTAAGACAGGTCACTATGGCTACACCTTC.

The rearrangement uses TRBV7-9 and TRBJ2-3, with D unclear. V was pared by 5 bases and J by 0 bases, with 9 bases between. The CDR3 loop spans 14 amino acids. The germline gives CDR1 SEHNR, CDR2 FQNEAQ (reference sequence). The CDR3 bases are TGTGCCAGCAGCCGGTCGACTAGCACAGATACGCAGTATTTT. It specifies CASSRSTSTDTQYF.

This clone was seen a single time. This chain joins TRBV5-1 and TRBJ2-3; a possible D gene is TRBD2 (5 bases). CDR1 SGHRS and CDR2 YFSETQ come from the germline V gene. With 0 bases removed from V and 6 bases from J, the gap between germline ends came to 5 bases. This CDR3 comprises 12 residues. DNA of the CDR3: TGCGCCAGCAGCTTGGGGGAGGATACGCAGTATTTT. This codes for CASSLGEDTQYF.

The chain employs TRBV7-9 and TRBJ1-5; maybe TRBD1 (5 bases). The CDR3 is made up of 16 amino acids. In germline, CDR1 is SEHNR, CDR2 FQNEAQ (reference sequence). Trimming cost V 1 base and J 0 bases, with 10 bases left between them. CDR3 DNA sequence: TGTGCCAGCAGCTTAGGATCGGGACTTAGCAATCAGCCCCAGCATTTT. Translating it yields CASSLGSGLSNQPQHF.

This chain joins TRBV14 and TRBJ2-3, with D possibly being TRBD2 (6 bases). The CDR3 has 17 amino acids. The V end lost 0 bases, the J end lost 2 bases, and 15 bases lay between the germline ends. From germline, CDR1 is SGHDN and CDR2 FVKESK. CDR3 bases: TGTGCCAGCAGCCAAGATCCGGGAGTTATCCCCACAGATACGCAGTATTTT. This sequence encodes CASSQDPGVIPTDTQYF.

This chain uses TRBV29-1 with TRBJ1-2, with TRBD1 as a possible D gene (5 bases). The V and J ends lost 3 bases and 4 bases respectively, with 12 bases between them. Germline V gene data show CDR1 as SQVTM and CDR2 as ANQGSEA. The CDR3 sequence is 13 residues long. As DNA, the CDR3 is TGCAGCGTTGACGGGGCAGGGAGCTATGGCTACACCTTC. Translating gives CSVDGAGSYGYTF.

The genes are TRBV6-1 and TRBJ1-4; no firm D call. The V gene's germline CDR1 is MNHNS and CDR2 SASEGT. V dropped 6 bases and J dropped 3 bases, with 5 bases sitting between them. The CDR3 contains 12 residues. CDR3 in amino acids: CASRAPNEKLFF. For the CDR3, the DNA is TGTGCCAGCAGGGCCCCTAATGAAAAACTGTTTTTT.

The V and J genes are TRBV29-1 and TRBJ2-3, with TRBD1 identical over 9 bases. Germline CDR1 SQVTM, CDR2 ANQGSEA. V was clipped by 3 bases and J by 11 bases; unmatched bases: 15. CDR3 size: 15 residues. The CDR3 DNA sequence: TGCAGCGTTGAGGGTGGGGGACAGGGAGAAGTAGGGCAGTATTTT. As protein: CSVEGGGQGEVGQYF.

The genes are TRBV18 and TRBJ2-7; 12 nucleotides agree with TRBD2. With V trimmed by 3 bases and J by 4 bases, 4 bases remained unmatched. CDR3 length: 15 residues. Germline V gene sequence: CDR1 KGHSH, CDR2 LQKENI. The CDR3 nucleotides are TGTGCCAGCTCACCGACTAGCGGGAGTCTTTACGAGCAGTACTTC. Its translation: CASSPTSGSLYEQYF. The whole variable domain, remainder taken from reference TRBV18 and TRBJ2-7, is NAGVMQNPRHLVRRRGQEARLRCSPMKGHSHVYWYRQLPEEGLKFMVYLQKENIIDESGMPKERFSAEFPKEGPSILRIQQVVRGDSAAYFCASSPTSGSLYEQYFGPGTRLTVT.

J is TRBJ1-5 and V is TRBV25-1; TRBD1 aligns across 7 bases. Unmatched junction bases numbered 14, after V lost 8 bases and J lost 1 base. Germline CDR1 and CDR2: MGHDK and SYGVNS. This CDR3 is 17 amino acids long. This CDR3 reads CASLNSRQGGSNQPQHF. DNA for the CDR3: TGTGCCAGCTTGAACTCGCGACAGGGTGGGAGCAATCAGCCCCAGCATTTT.

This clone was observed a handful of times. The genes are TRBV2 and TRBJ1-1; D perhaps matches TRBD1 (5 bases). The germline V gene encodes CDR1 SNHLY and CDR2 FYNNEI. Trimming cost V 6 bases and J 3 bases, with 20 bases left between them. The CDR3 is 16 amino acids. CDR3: CASRDEGERSDTEAFF. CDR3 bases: TGTGCCAGCAGGGATGAAGGGGAAAGGAGTGACACTGAAGCTTTCTTT.

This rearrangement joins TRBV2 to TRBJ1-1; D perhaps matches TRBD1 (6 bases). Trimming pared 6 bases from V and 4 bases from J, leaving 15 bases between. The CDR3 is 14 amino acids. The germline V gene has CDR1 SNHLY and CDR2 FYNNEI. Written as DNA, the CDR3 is TGTGCCAGCAGACTGTGGGGGCACGGCACTGAAGCTTTCTTT. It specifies CASRLWGHGTEAFF.

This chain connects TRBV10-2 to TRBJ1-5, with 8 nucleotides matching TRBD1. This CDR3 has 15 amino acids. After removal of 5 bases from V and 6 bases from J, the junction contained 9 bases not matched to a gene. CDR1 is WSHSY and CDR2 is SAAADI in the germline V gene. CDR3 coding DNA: TGCGCCAGCAGTTTCGGACAGGGAGGATTTCAGCCCCAGCATTTT. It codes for CASSFGQGGFQPQHF.

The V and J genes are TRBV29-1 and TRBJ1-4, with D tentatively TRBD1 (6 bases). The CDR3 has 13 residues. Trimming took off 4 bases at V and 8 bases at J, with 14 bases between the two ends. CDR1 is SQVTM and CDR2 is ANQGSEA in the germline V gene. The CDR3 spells CSVAYDRTEKLFF. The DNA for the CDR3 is TGCAGCGTTGCCTATGACAGGACCGAAAAACTGTTTTTT.